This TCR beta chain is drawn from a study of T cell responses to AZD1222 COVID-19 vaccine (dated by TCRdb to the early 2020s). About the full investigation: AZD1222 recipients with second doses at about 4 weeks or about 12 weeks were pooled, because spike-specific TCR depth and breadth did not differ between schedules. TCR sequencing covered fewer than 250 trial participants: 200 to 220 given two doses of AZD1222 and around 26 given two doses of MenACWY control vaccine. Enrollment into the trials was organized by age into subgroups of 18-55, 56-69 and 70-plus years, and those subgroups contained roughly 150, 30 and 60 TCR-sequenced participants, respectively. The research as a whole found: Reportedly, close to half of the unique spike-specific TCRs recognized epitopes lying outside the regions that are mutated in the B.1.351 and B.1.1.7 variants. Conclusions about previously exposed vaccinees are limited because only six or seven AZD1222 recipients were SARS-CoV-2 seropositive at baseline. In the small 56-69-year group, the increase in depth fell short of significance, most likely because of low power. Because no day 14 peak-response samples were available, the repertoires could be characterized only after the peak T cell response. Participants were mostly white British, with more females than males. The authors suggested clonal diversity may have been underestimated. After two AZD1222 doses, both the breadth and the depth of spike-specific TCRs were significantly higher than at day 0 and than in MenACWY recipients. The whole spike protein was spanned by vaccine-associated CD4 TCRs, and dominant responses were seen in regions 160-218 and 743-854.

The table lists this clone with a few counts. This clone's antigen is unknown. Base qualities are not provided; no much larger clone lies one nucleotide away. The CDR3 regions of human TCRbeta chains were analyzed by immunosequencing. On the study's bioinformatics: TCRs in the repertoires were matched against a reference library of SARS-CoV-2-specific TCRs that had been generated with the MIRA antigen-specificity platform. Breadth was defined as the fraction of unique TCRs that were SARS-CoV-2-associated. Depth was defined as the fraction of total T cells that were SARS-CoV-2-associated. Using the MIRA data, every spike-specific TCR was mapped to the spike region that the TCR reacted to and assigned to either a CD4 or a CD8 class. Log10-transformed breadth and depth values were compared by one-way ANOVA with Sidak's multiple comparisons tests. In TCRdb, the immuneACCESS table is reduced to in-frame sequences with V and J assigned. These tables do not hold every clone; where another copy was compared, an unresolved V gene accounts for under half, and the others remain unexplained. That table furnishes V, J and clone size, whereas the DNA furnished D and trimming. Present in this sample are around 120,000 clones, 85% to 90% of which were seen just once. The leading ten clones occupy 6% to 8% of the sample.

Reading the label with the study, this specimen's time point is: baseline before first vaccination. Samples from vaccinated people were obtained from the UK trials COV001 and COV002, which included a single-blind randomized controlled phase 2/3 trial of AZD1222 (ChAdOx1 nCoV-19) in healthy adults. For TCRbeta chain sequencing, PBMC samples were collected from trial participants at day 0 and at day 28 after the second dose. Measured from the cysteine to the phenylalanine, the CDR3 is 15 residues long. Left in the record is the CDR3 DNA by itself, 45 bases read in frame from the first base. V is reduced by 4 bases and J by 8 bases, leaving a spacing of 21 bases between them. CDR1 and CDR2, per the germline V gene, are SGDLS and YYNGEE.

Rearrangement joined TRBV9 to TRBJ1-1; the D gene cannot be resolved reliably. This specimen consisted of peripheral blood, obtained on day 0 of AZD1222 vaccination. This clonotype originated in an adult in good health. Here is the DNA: TGTGCCAGCAGCCCAGCCGGCCCCTTAATCGGGGAAGCTTTCTTT. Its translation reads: CASSPAGPLIGEAFF.